These 20 T cell receptor beta chains share one sample of origin, sequenced in a study of T cells in Graves' hyperthyroidism and ophthalmopathy. The CDR3 regions of TCR beta were amplified from RNA transcripts. In the first-round RT-PCR of the TCR CDR3, the HTBI primer set was used. Using its own MiXCR run on the multiplex PCR reads, TCRdb lists one record per CDR3 protein. The profile shows about 740,000 distinct CDR3 sequences, about 14% of them singletons. The material sequenced was blood. These receptors were collected from a woman between 18 and 29 years old with Graves' hyperthyroidism.

The V and J genes are TRBV7-2 and TRBJ1-1, with a weak D call TRBD1 (5 bases). Trimming left V 5 bases short and J 0 bases short, with 22 bases between. This CDR3 spans 18 amino acids. Germline assignment: CDR1 SGHTA and CDR2 FQGNSA. The CDR3 DNA sequence: TGTGCCAGCAGCCAGAGACCCCGACTCTTAGGGGTGAACACTGAAGCTTTCTTT. This sequence encodes CASSQRPRLLGVNTEAFF.

The chain joins TRBV10-3 to TRBJ2-1, with 7 bases identical to TRBD2. The CDR3 spans 16 residues. After removal of 4 bases from V and 0 bases from J, the junction contained 6 bases not matched to a gene. The V gene's germline CDR1 is ENHRY and CDR2 SYGVKD. The CDR3 loop is CAISAALADSYNEQFF. Written as DNA, the CDR3 is TGTGCCATCAGTGCCGCCCTAGCGGACTCCTACAATGAGCAGTTCTTC.

The rearrangement uses TRBV27 and TRBJ2-1, with D possibly being TRBD2 (5 bases). In germline, CDR1 is MNHEY, CDR2 SMNVEV (reference sequence). This CDR3 is 13 amino acids long. V lost 5 bases and J lost 10, with 15 bases in between. CDR3 sequence: CASSQDWGFEQFF. CDR3 nucleotides: TGTGCCAGCAGTCAGGACTGGGGATTCGAGCAGTTCTTC.

This clonotype came up a few times. This sequence may be a read error, since a much larger clone differs from it by one base. The chain carries TRBV2 and TRBJ2-7, with TRBD1 identical over 8 bases. CDR3 length: 13 amino acids. J lost 6 bases, V lost 8 bases, and 9 bases had no gene match. The germline gives CDR1 SNHLY, CDR2 FYNNEI. This CDR3 reads CASGRGQGVEQYF. The CDR3 region has the DNA TGTGCCAGCGGGAGAGGACAGGGAGTCGAGCAGTACTTC.

This clonotype occurred many times. The CDR3: CASSSWTSGRKDEQFF. The CDR3 coding sequence is TGTGCCAGCAGCTCCTGGACTAGCGGGAGGAAGGATGAGCAGTTCTTC. The chain uses TRBV11-2 and TRBJ2-1; 14 bases map to TRBD2. Germline lookup yields CDR1 SGHAT and CDR2 FQNNGV. The V and J ends lost 4 bases and 8 bases, in that order; junction bases with no gene match: 7. This CDR3 has 16 residues.

This clonotype was seen many times. The chain uses TRBV7-2 and TRBJ2-7, with 11 bases matching TRBD1. This CDR3 spans 15 amino acids. The V segment lost 5 bases and the J segment 3 bases; nucleotides outside the gene matches: 6. Germline CDR1 and CDR2: SGHTA and FQGNSA. The CDR3 DNA is TGTGCCAGCAGCGCAGGACAGGGGGCAGGCTACGAGCAGTACTTC. The encoded protein is CASSAGQGAGYEQYF.

CDR3 bases: TGCGCCAGCAGCCCGGTTCCGGGACAGGGCCAAGAGACCCAGTACTTC. Translation: CASSPVPGQGQETQYF. V is TRBV4-1 and J is TRBJ2-5, with TRBD1 matching over 9 bases. J gave up 1 base and V 4 bases, and 7 bases lay outside the gene matches. The CDR3 covers 16 residues. Per the germline V gene, CDR1 is MGHRA and CDR2 is YSYEKL.

This clonotype was detected only a few times. This rearrangement joins TRBV10-3 to TRBJ1-4; TRBD1 is a possible D gene (6 bases). V shed 5 bases and J shed 5 bases, with 12 bases lying between them. CDR1 is ENHRY and CDR2 is SYGVKD in the germline V gene. CDR3 size: 14 residues. CDR3 residues: CAISKGGQNEKLFF. CDR3 DNA sequence: TGTGCCATCAGTAAGGGGGGCCAAAATGAAAAACTGTTTTTT.

This clonotype occurred many times. The rearrangement uses TRBV13 and TRBJ1-1; a weak D match, TRBD1 (5 bases). This CDR3 has 15 amino acids. Germline CDR1 reads PRHDT; CDR2 reads FYEKMQ (reference sequence). The V gene lost 1 base and the J gene lost 1 base, with 10 bases spanning the gap. DNA of the CDR3: TGTGCCAGCAGCTTAGTCAGGGTCGGGAACACTGAAGCTTTCTTT. It encodes CASSLVRVGNTEAFF.

This chain uses TRBV25-1 with TRBJ2-7; a weak D match, TRBD2 (6 bases). V was clipped by 1 base and J by 5 bases, with 12 bases between them. The CDR3 contains 14 residues. The germline V gene encodes CDR1 MGHDK and CDR2 SYGVNS. The CDR3 DNA sequence: TGTGCCAGCAGTGAATGGGGCAGGGAGGACGAGCAGTACTTC. Translated, it gives CASSEWGREDEQYF.

The rearrangement uses TRBV6-2 or TRBV6-3 and TRBJ1-2; D is unclear. The germline V gene has CDR1 MNHEY and CDR2 SVGEGT. Between the trimmed V and J ends, which lost 4 bases and 0 bases, there was a span of 15 bases. The CDR3 contains 16 residues. DNA of the CDR3: TGTGCCAGCAGTTTTTCCTACAGCGGAGCTAACTATGGCTACACCTTC. Translating it yields CASSFSYSGANYGYTF.

There are many counts of this clonotype. V gene TRBV15 combines with J gene TRBJ1-2; D uncertain. This CDR3 contains 20 residues. Trimming stripped 0 bases from V and 0 bases from J, with 23 bases between. Germline-derived CDR1 and CDR2 are LNHNV and YYDKDF (reference sequence). The CDR3, as DNA: TGTGCCACCAGCAGAGATCTTAGTGGGGTGGACCCACACACTAACTATGGCTACACCTTC. Translated, it gives CATSRDLSGVDPHTNYGYTF.

This clonotype turned up a few times. The chain couples TRBV20-1 to TRBJ2-3; D call uncertain. Trimming removed 5 bases at V and 0 bases at J, with 3 bases between. The CDR3 is 11 amino acids. Germline CDR1 DFQATT, CDR2 SNEGSKA (reference sequence). The chain's CDR3 is CSAPSTDTQYF. CDR3 in DNA: TGCAGTGCTCCTAGCACAGATACGCAGTATTTT.

This clonotype appeared many times. The CDR3, as DNA: TGTGCCAGCAGGGGAGGGACAGTCAATCAGCCCCAGCATTTT. Its translation is CASRGGTVNQPQHF. V usage is TRBV28 and J usage is TRBJ1-5, with 7 bases matching TRBD1. This CDR3 comprises 14 residues. Per germline, CDR1 MDHEN and CDR2 SYDVKM. Trimming cost V 6 bases and J 3 bases; bases outside gene matches: 5. Using reference TRBV28 and TRBJ1-5 for the parts outside the CDR3, the full variable domain is DVKVTQSSRYLVKRTGEKVFLECVQDMDHENMFWYRQDPGLGLRLIYFSYDVKMKEKGDIPEGYSVSREKKERFSLILESASTNQTSMYLCASRGGTVNQPQHFGDGTRLSIL.

This clonotype has a handful of counts. J is TRBJ1-5 and V is TRBV20-1; 7 positions agree with TRBD1. V lost 6 bases, J lost 8 bases, and 7 bases stayed unmatched. Germline values: CDR1 DFQATT, CDR2 SNEGSKA (reference sequence). The CDR3 contains 12 residues. The CDR3 sequence: CSAVDRVEPQHF. The CDR3, as DNA: TGCAGTGCCGTAGACAGGGTGGAGCCCCAGCATTTT.

CDR3: CASSLDWTGSTSEQFF. In DNA, the CDR3 is TGTGCCAGCAGCTTAGATTGGACAGGGTCCACATCTGAGCAGTTCTTC. The chain couples TRBV13 to TRBJ2-1; 8 bases are shared with TRBD1. The junction had 11 bases not matched to a gene; V was cut back by 1 base and J by 9 bases. Germline values: CDR1 PRHDT, CDR2 FYEKMQ (reference sequence). The CDR3 runs 16 residues.

This clonotype has only a few counts. This chain connects TRBV28 to TRBJ1-4; D is unresolved. Germline loops: CDR1 MDHEN, CDR2 SYDVKM. V was clipped by 4 bases and J by 8 bases, with 14 bases between them. The CDR3 is 14 amino acids. The chain's CDR3 is CASSSFPDGEKLFF. In DNA form, the CDR3 reads TGTGCCAGCAGTTCCTTTCCCGACGGGGAAAAACTGTTTTTT.

To note about this clonotype: The germline gene is not matched at one end of the junction; a read error may be the cause. The CDR3 DNA reads TGTGCCAGCTGTGACAGTAACTATGGCAACACCTTC. Protein: CASCDSNYGNTF. The rearrangement uses TRBV28 and TRBJ1-2; possibly TRBD1 for D (5 bases). CDR3 length: 12 residues. Per germline, CDR1 MDHEN and CDR2 SYDVKM.

This clonotype was counted many times. V and J are TRBV6-1 and TRBJ2-3; 12 bases are a match to TRBD2. Per the germline V gene, CDR1 is MNHNS and CDR2 is SASEGT. The CDR3 runs 18 residues. Trimming cost V 5 bases and J 0 bases; bases outside gene matches: 9. CDR3 in amino acids: CASSQPGLAGSSTDTQYF. DNA of the CDR3: TGTGCCAGCAGTCAACCGGGACTAGCGGGTTCTAGCACAGATACGCAGTATTTT.

The chain links TRBV7-9 to TRBJ2-7; 11 bases match TRBD2. Germline-derived CDR1 and CDR2 are SEHNR and FQNEAQ (reference sequence). Unmatched junction bases numbered 4, after V lost 3 bases and J lost 3 bases. The CDR3 loop spans 15 amino acids. Here the CDR3 reads CASSLGTSGHYEQYF. CDR3 in DNA: TGTGCCAGCAGCTTGGGGACTAGCGGACACTACGAGCAGTACTTC.